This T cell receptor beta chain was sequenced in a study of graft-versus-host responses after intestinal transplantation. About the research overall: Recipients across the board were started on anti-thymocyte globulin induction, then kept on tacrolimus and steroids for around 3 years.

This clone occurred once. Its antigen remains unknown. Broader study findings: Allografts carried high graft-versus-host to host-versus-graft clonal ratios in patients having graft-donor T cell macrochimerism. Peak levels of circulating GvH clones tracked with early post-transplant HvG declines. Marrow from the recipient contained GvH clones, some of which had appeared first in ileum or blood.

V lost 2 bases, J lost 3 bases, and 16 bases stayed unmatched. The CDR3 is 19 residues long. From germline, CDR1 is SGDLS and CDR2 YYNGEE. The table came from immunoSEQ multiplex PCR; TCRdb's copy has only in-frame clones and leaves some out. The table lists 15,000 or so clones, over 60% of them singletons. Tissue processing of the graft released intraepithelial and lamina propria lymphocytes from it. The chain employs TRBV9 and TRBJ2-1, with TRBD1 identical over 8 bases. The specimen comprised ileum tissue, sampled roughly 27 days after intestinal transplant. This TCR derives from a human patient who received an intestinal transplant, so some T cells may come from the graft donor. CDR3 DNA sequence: TGTGCCAGCAGCGTCACAGCTGGACGGGAGACAGGGGACTACAATGAGCAGTTCTTC. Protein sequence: CASSVTAGRETGDYNEQFF.